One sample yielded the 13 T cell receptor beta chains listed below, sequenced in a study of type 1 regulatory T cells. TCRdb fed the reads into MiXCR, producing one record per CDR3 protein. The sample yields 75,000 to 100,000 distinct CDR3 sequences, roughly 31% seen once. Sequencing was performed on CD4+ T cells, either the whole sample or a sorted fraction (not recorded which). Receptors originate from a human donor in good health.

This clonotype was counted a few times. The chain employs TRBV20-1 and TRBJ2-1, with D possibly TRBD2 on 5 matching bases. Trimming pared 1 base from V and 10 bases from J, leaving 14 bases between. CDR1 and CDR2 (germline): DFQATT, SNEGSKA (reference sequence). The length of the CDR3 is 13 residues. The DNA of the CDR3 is TGCAGTGCTAGAGCCCCGGGATACGTAGAGCAGTTCTTC. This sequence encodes CSARAPGYVEQFF.

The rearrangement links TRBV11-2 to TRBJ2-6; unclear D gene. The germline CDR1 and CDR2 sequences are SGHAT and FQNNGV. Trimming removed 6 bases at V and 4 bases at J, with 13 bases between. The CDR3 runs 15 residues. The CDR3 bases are TGTGCCAGCAGGGGTGTAAGGGCCGGGGCCAACGTCCTGACTTTC. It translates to CASRGVRAGANVLTF.

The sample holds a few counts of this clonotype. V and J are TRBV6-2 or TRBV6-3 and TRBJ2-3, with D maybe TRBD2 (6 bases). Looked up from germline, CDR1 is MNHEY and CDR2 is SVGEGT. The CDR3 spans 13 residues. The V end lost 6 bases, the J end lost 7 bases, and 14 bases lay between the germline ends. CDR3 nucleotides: TGTGCCAGCAGCCCCCGCGGAGGGTATACGCAGTATTTT. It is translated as CASSPRGGYTQYF.

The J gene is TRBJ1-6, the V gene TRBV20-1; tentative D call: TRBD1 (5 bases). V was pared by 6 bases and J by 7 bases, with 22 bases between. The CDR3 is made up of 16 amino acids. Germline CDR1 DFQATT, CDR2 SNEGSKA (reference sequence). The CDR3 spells CSAIETGTGKNSPLHF. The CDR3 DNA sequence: TGCAGTGCGATCGAGACCGGGACGGGAAAAAATTCACCCCTCCACTTT.

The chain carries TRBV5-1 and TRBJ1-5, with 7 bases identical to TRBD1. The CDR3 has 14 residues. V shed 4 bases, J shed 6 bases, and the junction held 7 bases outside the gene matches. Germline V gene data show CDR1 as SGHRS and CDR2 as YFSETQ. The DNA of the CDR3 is TGCGCCAGCAGCCGACAGGGAGGGAGTCAGCCCCAGCATTTT. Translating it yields CASSRQGGSQPQHF.

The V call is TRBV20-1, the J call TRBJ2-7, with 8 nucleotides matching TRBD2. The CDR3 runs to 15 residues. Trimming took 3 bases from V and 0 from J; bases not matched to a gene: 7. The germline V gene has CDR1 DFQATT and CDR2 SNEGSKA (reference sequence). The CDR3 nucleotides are TGCAGTGCTAGGATCAGCGGGAGCCTCTCCTACGAGCAGTACTTC. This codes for CSARISGSLSYEQYF.

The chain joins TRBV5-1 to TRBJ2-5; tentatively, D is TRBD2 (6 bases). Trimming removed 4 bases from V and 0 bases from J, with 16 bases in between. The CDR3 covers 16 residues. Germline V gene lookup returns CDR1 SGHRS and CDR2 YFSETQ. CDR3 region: CASSTGPSAYQETQYF. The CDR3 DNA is TGCGCCAGCAGCACAGGCCCTAGCGCCTACCAAGAGACCCAGTACTTC.

The chain's CDR3 is CASSIEGMGKDTQYF. CDR3 bases: TGTGCCAGTAGTATAGAAGGGATGGGGAAGGATACGCAGTATTTT. The V call is TRBV19, the J call TRBJ2-3; D not certain. Trimming pared 0 bases from V and 6 bases from J, leaving 13 bases between. Germline-derived CDR1 and CDR2 are LNHDA and SQIVND (reference sequence). The CDR3 is made up of 15 amino acids.

The CDR3 DNA reads as TGTGCCAGCAGCCGGGAGATCGAGACCCAGTACTTC. Its protein is CASSREIETQYF. The chain recombines TRBV3-1 with TRBJ2-5; maybe TRBD2 (5 bases). Germline lookup yields CDR1 LGHDT and CDR2 YNNKEL (reference sequence). V shed 4 bases and J shed 5 bases, with 8 bases lying between them. CDR3 size: 12 residues.

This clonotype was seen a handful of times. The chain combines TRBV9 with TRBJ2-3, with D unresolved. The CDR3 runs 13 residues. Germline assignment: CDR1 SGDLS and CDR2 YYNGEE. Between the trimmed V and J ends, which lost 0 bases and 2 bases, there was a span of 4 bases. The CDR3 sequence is CASSVADTDTQYF. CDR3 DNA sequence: TGTGCCAGCAGCGTAGCGGACACAGATACGCAGTATTTT.

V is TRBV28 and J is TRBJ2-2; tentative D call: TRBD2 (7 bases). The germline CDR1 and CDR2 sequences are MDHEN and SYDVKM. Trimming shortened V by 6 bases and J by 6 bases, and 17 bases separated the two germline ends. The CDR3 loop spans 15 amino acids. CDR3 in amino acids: CASRPGAGASGELFF. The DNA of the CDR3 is TGTGCCAGCAGGCCGGGGGCGGGAGCTTCCGGGGAGCTGTTTTTT.

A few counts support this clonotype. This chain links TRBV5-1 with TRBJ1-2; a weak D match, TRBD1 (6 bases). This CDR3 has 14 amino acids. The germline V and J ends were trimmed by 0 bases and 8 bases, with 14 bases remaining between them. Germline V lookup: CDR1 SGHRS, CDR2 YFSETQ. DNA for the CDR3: TGCGCCAGCAGCTTGGAGTCGGGGGGCCGAGGCTACACCTTC. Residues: CASSLESGGRGYTF.

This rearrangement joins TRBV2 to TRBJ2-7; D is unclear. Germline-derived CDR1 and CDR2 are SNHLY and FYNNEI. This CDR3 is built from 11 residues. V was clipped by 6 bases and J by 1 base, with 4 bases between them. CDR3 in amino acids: CASRESYEQYF. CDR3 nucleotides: TGTGCCAGCAGGGAATCCTACGAGCAGTACTTC.